These T cell receptor beta chains were read from a single sample in a study of blood T cell repertoires in COVID-19. Assay used: immunoSEQ multiplex PCR; TCRdb lists only in-frame clones, some missing. The sample lists about 180,000 clones, around 86% occurring once. The sample taken for sequencing was peripheral blood. Receptors were obtained from a man aged 50 or older with active or convalescent COVID-19. CDR3s include the opening cysteine and the closing phenylalanine or tryptophan. The D gene is left open where the match is weak. Rows give clone size only sometimes, using once, few, many, or a class for an expanded clone.

J,size,D,length,V,DNA,CDR3
TRBJ2-1,.,TRBD2,16,TRBV5-6,TGTGCCAGCAGCCCGCGGGGGCGGGAGGGCCGAAATGAGCAGTTCTTC,CASSPRGREGRNEQFF
TRBJ1-4,.,.,13,TRBV11-3,TGTGCCAGCAGCCGCAGGCCTAATGAAAAACTGTTTTTT,CASSRRPNEKLFF
TRBJ1-2,.,TRBD1,14,TRBV24-1,TGTGCCACCAGTGAAAACGACAGGGGTGCCGGCTACACCTTC,CATSENDRGAGYTF
TRBJ2-2,few,.,15,TRBV5-1,TGCGCCAGCAGCTTGATGGACAGAAACACCGGGGAGCTGTTTTTT,CASSLMDRNTGELFF
TRBJ2-7,.,.,14,TRBV4-1,TGCGCCAGCAGCCTAGGGACACGGGGCTACGAGCAGTACTTC,CASSLGTRGYEQYF
TRBJ2-6,.,TRBD1,19,TRBV9,TGTGCCAGCAGCGTAGCTCCGGGACAGGGGGCGGGAGGGGCCAACGTCCTGACTTTC,CASSVAPGQGAGGANVLTF
TRBJ2-4,.,.,17,TRBV18,TGTGCCAGCTCACCACCTGAGGGCGCGGTAGCCAAAAACATTCAGTACTTC,CASSPPEGAVAKNIQYF
TRBJ1-5,.,.,13,TRBV19,TGTGCCAGTAGAGATAGCCCTGCGGGGCCCCAGCATTTT,CASRDSPAGPQHF
TRBJ2-7,.,TRBD1,15,TRBV7-6,TGTGCCAGCAGCTTAGGATCCGGGACAGCCTACGAGCAGTACTTC,CASSLGSGTAYEQYF
TRBJ2-7,.,TRBD2,14,TRBV6-2/TRBV6-3,TGTGCCAGCAGTTACTCTCTAGCGGGCTACGAGCAGTACTTC,CASSYSLAGYEQYF
TRBJ1-3,many,.,17,TRBV4-1,TGCGCCAGCAGCCAAGAAAGCCAGGGCCACTCTGGAAACACCATATATTTT,CASSQESQGHSGNTIYF
TRBJ1-1,.,TRBD1,15,TRBV6-5,TGTGCCAGCAGTTACCTGACAGGGGGCAACACTGAAGCTTTCTTT,CASSYLTGGNTEAFF
TRBJ2-7,.,.,15,TRBV5-5,TGTGCCAGCAGCCACGCCCAGGGTGTCCATTACGAGCAGTACTTC,CASSHAQGVHYEQYF
TRBJ2-5,.,TRBD1,16,TRBV10-2,TGCGCCAGCAGTGATGCGGGACAGGGGGCGCGGGAGACCCAGTACTTC,CASSDAGQGARETQYF
TRBJ2-1,.,TRBD2,18,TRBV14,TGTGCCAGCAGCCAAGGCCTATACAGCGGGGGCTGGTACAATGAGCAGTTCTTC,CASSQGLYSGGWYNEQFF
TRBJ2-2,.,TRBD2,16,TRBV11-3,TGTGCCAGCAGCCCAGGAGGGGGACTAGCTGCCGGGGAGCTGTTTTTT,CASSPGGGLAAGELFF
TRBJ2-6,.,.,15,TRBV10-3,TGTGCCATCAGTGATGGAGGGGCTGGGGCCAACGTCCTGACTTTC,CAISDGGAGANVLTF
TRBJ1-2,.,.,18,TRBV3-1/TRBV3-2,TGTGCCAGCAGCCAAGATTCCCGTGGCAGGTTGAATAACTATGGCTACACCTTC,CASSQDSRGRLNNYGYTF
TRBJ2-1,.,TRBD2,17,TRBV28,TGTGCCAGCATGAGTTTAAGACTAGCGGACTCCTACAATGAGCAGTTCTTC,CASMSLRLADSYNEQFF
TRBJ1-2,.,TRBD1,15,TRBV28,TGTGCCAGCCGAGGACAGGGCCCTGATTTCTATGGCTACACCTTC,CASRGQGPDFYGYTF
TRBJ1-5,once,TRBD1,14,TRBV25-1,TGTGCCAGATACAGGGGCCGTAGCAATCAGCCCCAGCATTTT,CARYRGRSNQPQHF
TRBJ2-1,.,.,16,TRBV7-3,TGTGCCAGCAGCGTAATACAGGGTGCAGCGATCGATGAGCAGTTCTTC,CASSVIQGAAIDEQFF
TRBJ1-3,.,.,17,TRBV14,TGTGCCAGCAGCCAAGATCCAGGCAGCTTGGCTGGAAACACCATATATTTT,CASSQDPGSLAGNTIYF
TRBJ1-5,.,.,13,TRBV19,TGTGCCAGTAAAGGAGACAGCTATCAGCCCCAGCATTTT,CASKGDSYQPQHF
TRBJ2-3,few,TRBD2,16,TRBV24-1,TGTGCCACCAGTGACCCGACTAGCGGGAGGGTAGATACGCAGTATTTT,CATSDPTSGRVDTQYF
TRBJ2-1,.,.,15,TRBV4-2,TGTGCCAGCAGCCAAGGCGCGACATCGTTCCGTGAGCAGTTCTTC,CASSQGATSFREQFF
TRBJ1-2,.,.,14,TRBV6-5,TGTGCCAGCAGTTACAAGGGGATAGAGAATGGCTACACCTTC,CASSYKGIENGYTF
TRBJ1-1,once,.,14,TRBV28,TGTGCCAGCAGAACAGGGTTGCGGAGCACTGAAGCTTTCTTT,CASRTGLRSTEAFF